The next 13 T cell receptor beta chains were all read from a single sample in a study of beta chain features in type 1 diabetes. Expressed TCRB transcripts were sequenced because the isolated RNA had all been reverse transcribed beforehand. The method was immunoSEQ multiplex PCR; TCRdb's version includes in-frame clones alone and lacks a portion of them. The repertoire holds about 620,000 clones, with roughly 16% as singletons. What was sequenced was naive CD4+ T cells from blood. The origin of the receptors is a man younger than 30 in good health.

This clone was counted only a few times. The rearrangement uses TRBV2 and TRBJ1-1; D ambiguous. The CDR3 has 14 residues. The germline CDR1 and CDR2 sequences are SNHLY and FYNNEI. The V end was cut by 6 bases, the J end by 0 bases, with 11 bases between. The CDR3 loop is CASSLGVMNTEAFF. The CDR3 region has the DNA TGTGCCAGCAGCCTCGGGGTTATGAACACTGAAGCTTTCTTT.

The V gene is TRBV27, the J gene TRBJ1-1; D is undetermined. With 2 bases removed from V and 3 bases from J, the gap between germline ends came to 10 bases. Germline V gene sequence: CDR1 MNHEY, CDR2 SMNVEV (reference sequence). The CDR3 contains 14 residues. This chain's CDR3 is CASSLGKGYTEAFF. Written as DNA, the CDR3 is TGTGCCAGCAGTTTAGGAAAGGGTTACACTGAAGCTTTCTTT.

The chain carries TRBV18 and TRBJ2-1, with D maybe TRBD1 (5 bases). This CDR3 has 13 residues. V dropped 4 bases and J dropped 9 bases, with 13 bases sitting between them. Germline V CDR1 and CDR2: KGHSH, LQKENI. The CDR3 reads CASSQTAGLEQFF. CDR3 DNA sequence: TGTGCCAGCTCACAGACCGCAGGGCTTGAGCAGTTCTTC.

The rearrangement joins TRBV21-1 to TRBJ1-1. TRBV21-1 is described as a pseudogene. The CDR3 consists of 15 residues. The CDR3 bases are TGTGCCAGCAGCAAGGAACGAGGGGCAAACACTGAAGCTTTCTTT. Its translation is CASSKERGANTEAFF.

J is TRBJ2-7 and V is TRBV14; D remains ambiguous. The CDR3 loop spans 15 amino acids. Deletions cut 0 bases from V and 5 bases from J, with 14 bases between. Germline CDR1 SGHDN, CDR2 FVKESK. The DNA of the CDR3 is TGTGCCAGCAGCCAAGATGTACAAGGGTGGCACGAGCAGTACTTC. It translates to CASSQDVQGWHEQYF.

The table lists this clone with a few counts. The chain uses TRBV15 and TRBJ2-5; D perhaps matches TRBD1 (5 bases). The germline V and J ends were trimmed by 3 bases and 5 bases, with 10 bases remaining between them. CDR3 size: 13 residues. Germline assignment: CDR1 LNHNV and CDR2 YYDKDF (reference sequence). Here the CDR3 DNA reads TGTGCCACCAGCAGTTCCAAGGGGGAGACCCAGTACTTC. Translation: CATSSSKGETQYF.

This chain joins TRBV29-1 and TRBJ1-1; D remains ambiguous. CDR1 SQVTM and CDR2 ANQGSEA come from the germline V gene. The CDR3 covers 12 residues. The V gene lost 4 bases and the J gene lost 4 bases, with 10 bases spanning the gap. The CDR3 DNA is TGCAGCGTTGTAGGTCAGATCACTGAAGCTTTCTTT. The encoded protein is CSVVGQITEAFF.

This clone has just a few counts. The chain employs TRBV5-4 and TRBJ1-1; possible D gene TRBD1, 6 bases. There are 15 residues in the CDR3. The germline V gene encodes CDR1 SGHNT and CDR2 YYREEE (reference sequence). Deletions cut 4 bases from V and 4 bases from J, with 17 bases between. The CDR3 loop is CASSRARGHVTEAFF. CDR3 bases: TGTGCCAGCAGCAGGGCTCGGGGGCACGTCACTGAAGCTTTCTTT. The full variable domain, in which reference TRBV5-4 and TRBJ1-1 provide the parts outside the CDR3, is ETGVTQSPTHLIKTRGQQVTLRCSSQSGHNTVSWYQQALGQGPQFIFQYYREEENGRGNFPPRFSGLQFPNYSSELNVNALELDDSALYLCASSRARGHVTEAFFGQGTRLTVV.

This chain uses TRBV5-1 with TRBJ2-1, with 14 bases that match TRBD2. The CDR3 has 15 residues. V was pared by 4 bases and J by 10 bases, with 7 bases of the junction left unmatched. Per the germline V gene, CDR1 is SGHRS and CDR2 is YFSETQ. For the CDR3, the DNA is TGCGCCAGCAGCCAGACTAGCGGGAGGGCCATCGAGCAGTTCTTC. It yields the protein CASSQTSGRAIEQFF.

V is TRBV7-2 and J is TRBJ1-1, with 9 bases aligning to TRBD1. The J segment lost 10 bases and the V segment lost 3 bases, leaving 12 bases of the junction unmatched. The germline CDR1 and CDR2 sequences are SGHTA and FQGNSA. The CDR3 runs to 15 residues. The CDR3 region has the DNA TGTGCCAGCAGCTTCGGGACAGGGACACCTGGGGGAGCTTTCTTT. It yields the protein CASSFGTGTPGGAFF.

This clone was observed a few times. This chain uses TRBV2 with TRBJ2-5; 9 nucleotides line up with TRBD1. Unmatched junction bases numbered 3, after V lost 6 bases and J lost 4 bases. In germline, CDR1 is SNHLY, CDR2 FYNNEI. This CDR3 is built from 13 residues. CDR3 DNA: TGTGCCAGCAGGGACAGGGGAAGAGAGACCCAGTACTTC. Translating it yields CASRDRGRETQYF.

This clone was counted ten times or more. The chain recombines TRBV4-3 with TRBJ2-3; unclear D gene. This CDR3 is built from 12 residues. Germline-derived CDR1 and CDR2 are LGHNA and YSLEER. V was trimmed by 2 bases and J by 6 bases, leaving 6 bases between them. CDR3 sequence (DNA): TGCGCCAGCAGCCAAAGATCGGATACGCAGTATTTT. Its protein is CASSQRSDTQYF.

This clone has only a few counts. V usage is TRBV5-1 and J usage is TRBJ2-3; D perhaps matches TRBD2 (5 bases). Germline V gene data show CDR1 as SGHRS and CDR2 as YFSETQ. The ends were cut back, 8 bases at V and 2 bases at J, with 24 bases in the middle. The length of the CDR3 is 17 residues. The CDR3 coding sequence is TGCGCCAGTCAGGTCCCGAAGGTCGCGGGCCTCACAGATACGCAGTATTTT. It codes for CASQVPKVAGLTDTQYF.